This is a list of T cell receptor beta chains from one sample in a study of blood T cell repertoires in COVID-19. The protocol was immunoSEQ multiplex PCR, while the TCRdb copy is restricted to in-frame clones and leaves out a portion. The sample lists under 300,000 clones, approximately 80% occurring once. Source material: peripheral blood. These receptors originate from a man aged 30 to 45 who had recovered from COVID-19. Both conserved end residues are part of each CDR3. D genes are given only for firm matches. The size entry is marked missing in some rows and otherwise reads once, few, many or a size class.

J	size	D	V	CDR3	DNA
TRBJ1-6	NA	NA	TRBV7-2	CATREGYWGSPLHF	TGTGCCACGAGGGAGGGCTACTGGGGTTCACCCCTCCACTTT
TRBJ1-1	once	NA	TRBV7-2	CASSLLRNTEAFF	TGTGCCAGCAGCTTACTGAGGAACACTGAAGCTTTCTTT
TRBJ2-5	NA	NA	TRBV7-8	CASSSPRAPGDQETQYF	TGTGCCAGCAGCTCCCCTCGGGCACCCGGGGACCAAGAGACCCAGTACTTC
TRBJ2-7	NA	NA	TRBV29-1	CSVEVPRGEQYF	TGCAGCGTTGAAGTCCCCCGCGGGGAGCAGTACTTC
TRBJ1-4	NA	NA	TRBV6-5	CASSYTGTHKKLFF	TGTGCCAGCAGTTACACCGGGACTCACAAAAAACTGTTTTTT
TRBJ2-3	NA	TRBD1	TRBV11-1	CASSSGGDTDTQYF	TGTGCCAGCAGTTCAGGGGGCGACACAGATACGCAGTATTTT
TRBJ2-3	NA	TRBD1	TRBV19	CASSLGQGILNTQYF	TGTGCCAGTAGTCTCGGACAGGGGATCTTGAATACGCAGTATTTT
TRBJ1-6	NA	NA	TRBV2	CASMGQSSPLHF	TGTGCCAGCATGGGCCAAAGTTCACCCCTCCACTTT
TRBJ1-1	NA	NA	TRBV11-2	CASSRLTGFGAFF	TGTGCCAGCAGCCGATTGACAGGATTTGGGGCTTTCTTT
TRBJ1-2	NA	NA	TRBV4-1	CASSQDPGGIVGGYTF	TGCGCCAGCAGCCAAGATCCCGGGGGGATTGTGGGAGGCTACACCTTC
TRBJ2-7	many	NA	TRBV4-1	CASSRTTTYEQYF	TGCGCCAGCAGCCGCACAACCACCTACGAGCAGTACTTC
TRBJ1-1	NA	TRBD1	TRBV5-6	CASSVRQGAPNTEAFF	TGTGCCAGCAGCGTGAGGCAGGGGGCACCGAACACTGAAGCTTTCTTT
TRBJ2-1	NA	TRBD2	TRBV14	CASRTAGGRNEQFF	TGTGCCAGCAGGACAGCGGGGGGGCGCAATGAGCAGTTCTTC
TRBJ2-7	NA	TRBD2	TRBV2	CASPPLGSGGVSYEQYF	TGTGCCAGCCCCCCTCTAGGTAGCGGGGGAGTCTCCTACGAGCAGTACTTC
TRBJ2-5	once	NA	TRBV5-1	CASSRTEKETQYF	TGCGCCAGCAGCCGGACAGAAAAAGAGACCCAGTACTTC
TRBJ2-2	NA	TRBD1	TRBV11-2	CASSLGRGRFSELFF	TGTGCCAGCAGCTTAGGCAGGGGGCGATTTTCTGAGCTGTTTTTT
TRBJ1-1	once	NA	TRBV3-1/TRBV3-2	CASSQGSGSGGTEAFF	TGTGCCAGCAGCCAAGGTTCAGGGTCGGGAGGCACTGAAGCTTTCTTT
TRBJ2-1	NA	TRBD1	TRBV7-9	CASSLFGLRDRNSYEQFF	TGTGCCAGCAGCCTCTTTGGGTTGCGGGACAGGAATTCATATGAGCAGTTCTTC
TRBJ1-3	NA	NA	TRBV19	CASSIRGSGNTIYF	TGTGCCAGTAGTATTCGGGGCTCTGGAAACACCATATATTTT
TRBJ2-3	NA	TRBD2	TRBV9	CASGDGTRTDTQYF	TGTGCCAGTGGCGACGGGACTAGGACAGATACGCAGTATTTT
TRBJ2-5	NA	TRBD1	TRBV6-5	CASSWGQGHLETQYF	TGTGCCAGCAGTTGGGGACAGGGGCATTTGGAGACCCAGTACTTC
TRBJ1-3	once	NA	TRBV3-1/TRBV3-2	CTSSQGLTGGRNTIYF	TGTACCAGCAGCCAAGGTCTGACGGGGGGCCGGAACACCATATATTTT
TRBJ1-6	once	NA	TRBV6-4	CASSALVNSPLHF	TGTGCCAGCAGTGCCCTAGTCAATTCACCCCTCCACTTT
TRBJ2-1	NA	TRBD1	TRBV20-1	CSASDKGTGGVNEQFF	TGCAGTGCTAGTGACAAAGGGACAGGGGGGGTCAATGAGCAGTTCTTC
TRBJ2-7	NA	TRBD1	TRBV10-3	CAISLDGTGTYEQYF	TGTGCCATCAGCCTAGACGGGACAGGGACCTACGAGCAGTACTTC
TRBJ1-1	NA	NA	TRBV6-5	CASSYGGAVNTEAFF	TGTGCCAGCAGTTATGGGGGGGCCGTTAACACTGAAGCTTTCTTT
TRBJ2-1	NA	TRBD2	TRBV7-3	CASSDLAGANNEQFF	TGTGCCAGCAGCGATCTAGCGGGGGCCAACAATGAGCAGTTCTTC
TRBJ2-2	NA	NA	TRBV2	CASSAGVGKTGELFF	TGTGCCAGCAGTGCCGGGGTGGGGAAAACCGGGGAGCTGTTTTTT
TRBJ1-1	NA	NA	TRBV13	CASSPRGMAEAFF	TGTGCCAGCAGCCCACGAGGGATGGCTGAAGCTTTCTTT
TRBJ2-2	NA	NA	TRBV13	CASSLQANTGELFF	TGTGCCAGCAGCTTACAAGCTAACACCGGGGAGCTGTTTTTT
TRBJ1-5	NA	NA	TRBV10-3	CAISSGAGSNQPQHF	TGTGCCATCAGTTCTGGGGCCGGCAGCAATCAGCCCCAGCATTTT
TRBJ2-7	NA	NA	TRBV10-3	CAITRTLQPSYEQYF	TGTGCCATCACCCGGACTCTACAGCCCTCCTACGAGCAGTACTTC
TRBJ1-1	NA	TRBD1	TRBV10-3	CAITKDRGDWNTEAFF	TGTGCCATCACCAAGGACAGGGGCGACTGGAACACTGAAGCTTTCTTT
TRBJ2-5	NA	NA	TRBV7-9	CASSLVGETQETQYF	TGTGCCAGCAGCTTAGTTGGGGAGACCCAAGAGACCCAGTACTTC
TRBJ2-1	NA	TRBD1	TRBV12-5	CASGTGQGANEQFF	TGTGCTAGTGGTACCGGACAGGGGGCCAATGAGCAGTTCTTC
TRBJ2-2	NA	NA	TRBV19	CASSAGANTGELFF	TGTGCCAGTTCAGCAGGGGCGAACACCGGGGAGCTGTTTTTT
TRBJ1-6	NA	TRBD1	TRBV5-4	CASSGTGKESPLHF	TGTGCCAGCAGCGGGACAGGGAAGGAATCACCCCTCCACTTT
TRBJ1-6	NA	NA	TRBV7-8	CASSLGYQASSPLHF	TGTGCCAGCAGCTTAGGGTATCAGGCCAGTTCACCCCTCCACTTT
TRBJ1-4	NA	TRBD1	TRBV6-1	CASSEFGTVAEKLFF	TGTGCCAGCAGTGAATTCGGGACAGTGGCGGAAAAACTGTTTTTT
TRBJ2-5	NA	NA	TRBV28	CASARPGEETQYF	TGTGCCAGCGCTCGTCCAGGGGAAGAGACCCAGTACTTC
TRBJ1-2	NA	NA	TRBV6-5	CASSHDSYGYTF	TGTGCCAGCAGCCACGACAGCTATGGCTACACCTTC
TRBJ2-2	NA	NA	TRBV27	CASSFGDTGELFF	TGTGCCAGCAGTTTTGGAGACACCGGGGAGCTGTTTTTT
TRBJ2-5	once	NA	TRBV4-1	CASSQEAGEFQETQYF	TGCGCCAGCAGCCAAGAGGCAGGGGAGTTTCAAGAGACCCAGTACTTC
TRBJ1-1	NA	TRBD1	TRBV7-2	CASSDYRGIEAFF	TGTGCCAGCAGCGACTACAGGGGAATTGAAGCTTTCTTT
TRBJ2-1	NA	NA	TRBV11-2	CASSFPPRSYNEQFF	TGTGCCAGCAGCTTCCCTCCCCGCTCCTACAATGAGCAGTTCTTC
TRBJ1-3	NA	NA	TRBV5-4	CASSLDLSGSGNTIYF	TGTGCCAGCAGCTTGGATCTATCGGGATCTGGAAACACCATATATTTT
TRBJ2-7	NA	NA	TRBV7-9	CASSPRGHEQYF	TGTGCCAGCAGCCCCCGTGGGCACGAGCAGTACTTC
TRBJ1-2	NA	NA	TRBV27	CASGHLGEANYGYTF	TGTGCCAGCGGCCACCTAGGGGAAGCTAACTATGGCTACACCTTC
TRBJ1-6	NA	NA	TRBV5-1	CASSLGTNNSPLHF	TGCGCCAGCAGCTTGGGAACAAATAATTCACCCCTCCACTTT
TRBJ2-2	NA	NA	TRBV2	CASGAAAAGELFF	TGTGCCAGCGGCGCCGCGGCCGCCGGGGAGCTGTTTTTT
TRBJ2-2	NA	TRBD2	TRBV5-8	CASRRPGRKNTGELFF	TGTGCCAGCAGAAGACCCGGGAGGAAGAACACCGGGGAGCTGTTTTTT
TRBJ1-5	few	NA	TRBV27	CASSPQGILNQPQHF	TGTGCCAGCAGTCCCCAGGGGATACTCAATCAGCCCCAGCATTTT
TRBJ1-1	NA	TRBD1	TRBV3-1/TRBV3-2	CASSQAGGRAEAFF	TGTGCCAGCAGCCAAGCAGGGGGTCGCGCTGAAGCTTTCTTT
TRBJ1-6	NA	NA	TRBV7-2	CASSWDFSPNSPLHF	TGTGCCAGCAGCTGGGACTTCTCACCAAATTCACCCCTCCACTTT
TRBJ1-6	NA	TRBD1	TRBV5-6	CASSRDRVNSPLHF	TGTGCCAGCAGCCGAGACAGGGTGAATTCACCCCTCCACTTT